The rows below give T cell receptor beta chains drawn from one sample of a study of T cells in Graves' hyperthyroidism and ophthalmopathy. TCRdb re-called the multiplex PCR reads through MiXCR, storing one row per CDR3 protein. The sample has some 370,000 distinct CDR3 sequences; roughly an eighth are singletons. The material sequenced was blood. Receptors originate from a man aged 45-65 years with Graves' ophthalmopathy. Both conserved end residues are part of each CDR3.

V,J,CDR3
TRBV27,TRBJ1-4,CASSFPGKNEKLFF
TRBV6-5,TRBJ2-6,CASRPEWGTVENSGANVLTF
TRBV3-1,TRBJ2-1,CASSQLGLAVAYNEQFF
TRBV6-1,TRBJ2-5,CASSVTRKAGLLTQYF
TRBV27,TRBJ2-7,CASSPQGFEQYF
TRBV7-9,TRBJ2-6,CASSWDSGANVLTF
TRBV11-3,TRBJ2-1,CASSRTGSAYNEQFF
TRBV7-2,TRBJ2-7,CASSLDASAYEQYF
TRBV6-2/TRBV6-3,TRBJ2-1,CASSWVAEQFF
TRBV12-3/TRBV12-4,TRBJ2-2,CASSFSQAGELFF
TRBV20-1,TRBJ2-1,CSASSGTLNNEQFF
TRBV10-3,TRBJ1-1,CAISDLGTNTEAFF
TRBV11-2,TRBJ2-7,CASSLLVDEQYF
TRBV7-3,TRBJ1-1,CASSLDLANTEALF
TRBV6-5,TRBJ2-4,CASSYSRGENIQYF
TRBV19,TRBJ1-3,CASSILPGTADSGNTIYF
TRBV28,TRBJ1-4,CASKTWTENEKLFF
TRBV20-1,TRBJ2-5,CSARGFGGSETQYF
TRBV5-4,TRBJ2-1,CASNFRDRGNNEQFF
TRBV3-1,TRBJ1-5,CASSQGRVGQPQHF
TRBV2,TRBJ2-6,CASSPDRVGANVLTF
TRBV20-1,TRBJ2-1,CSARALAGGYNEQFF
TRBV5-1,TRBJ1-1,CASSTGAGGSGNTEAFF
TRBV12-3/TRBV12-4,TRBJ2-7,CASRTGTDPYEQYF
TRBV18,TRBJ2-1,CASSPLGGGLSYNEQFF
TRBV5-1,TRBJ2-5,CASSPGRTAWETQYF
TRBV5-1,TRBJ2-7,CASSLTGTSPYEQYF
TRBV27,TRBJ1-6,CASSFGRGGNSPLHF
TRBV30,TRBJ1-5,CAWARSGVNQPQHF
TRBV11-3,TRBJ2-1,CASSLYRGASYNEQFF
TRBV3-1,TRBJ2-7,CASSDRGSGRGVYEQYF
TRBV7-9,TRBJ2-3,CASSLASLDTQYF
TRBV12-3/TRBV12-4,TRBJ2-5,CASSSLPGQGSQETQYF
TRBV6-1,TRBJ2-1,CASRPSAEGGNEQFF
TRBV6-9,TRBJ1-1,CASSEAAGTEAFF
TRBV7-9,TRBJ2-2,CASSLEGRELFF
TRBV25-1,TRBJ1-2,CASSELTGGNYGYTF
TRBV11-3,TRBJ2-6,CASRFSTSGANVLTF
TRBV12-3/TRBV12-4,TRBJ2-1,CASSLARALVNEQFF
TRBV25-1,TRBJ2-4,CASSESRTGIPLAKNIQYF